Described below is a single T cell receptor (beta chain) sequence and its context. The antigen is not known. The sample is drawn from a study of cytomegalovirus exposure and HLA in healthy donors. Study outcomes and limitations: Cytomegalovirus association was listed for under 200 TCR beta chains. A later analysis showed HLA-associated TCR beta chains outstripping equally common others in clonal expansion. It was in a later analysis that TCR association rates were seen to vary by HLA locus, highest for DRB1 and lowest for HLA-C.

V was pared by 7 bases and J by 6 bases, with 13 bases between. This CDR3 has 14 amino acids. Germline CDR1 reads LNHDA; CDR2 reads SQIVND (reference sequence). In the PCR, 60 Vbeta and 13 Jbeta primers were used. Sequenced by immunoSEQ multiplex PCR; TCRdb stores in-frame clones only, minus some. The sample has approximately 150,000 clones, 68% seen once. The sequence was obtained from a man aged 50 or older in good health and CMV-seronegative. Material: PBMCs. The chain has TRBV19 and TRBJ1-6, with D perhaps matching TRBD1 (6 bases). This CDR3 is CASMEGGFNSPLHF. CDR3 nucleotide sequence: TGTGCCAGTATGGAGGGGGGGTTTAATTCACCCCTCCACTTT.